These 25 T cell receptor beta chains originate from one sample sequenced in a study of blood T cell repertoires in COVID-19. Profiling relied on immunoSEQ multiplex PCR, and the TCRdb table lists in-frame clones only, not all of them. The sample has just over 650,000 clones, about nine tenths seen once; the top ten hold 0.2% to 0.3%. Sequenced sample: peripheral blood. The receptors stem from a young woman with acute or convalescent COVID-19.

CDR3 residues: CASSLDRAYSYTF. CDR3 DNA sequence: TGCGCCAGCAGCTTGGACAGGGCTTACTCCTACACCTTC. This chain links TRBV5-1 with TRBJ1-2; a weak D match, TRBD1 (6 bases). CDR1 is SGHRS and CDR2 is YFSETQ in the germline V gene. The length of the CDR3 is 13 residues. The V and J ends lost 0 bases and 10 bases respectively, with 13 bases between them.

V usage is TRBV15 and J usage is TRBJ1-1; 9 nucleotides match TRBD1. The V and J ends lost 0 bases and 0 bases, in that order; junction bases with no gene match: 8. The V gene's germline CDR1 is LNHNV and CDR2 YYDKDF (reference sequence). The CDR3 extends over 18 amino acids. The CDR3 coding sequence is TGTGCCACCAGCAGAGATATGAAGACAGGGGGGATGAACACTGAAGCTTTCTTT. Translated, it gives CATSRDMKTGGMNTEAFF.

The rearrangement joins TRBV21-1 to TRBJ1-1; the table's D call TRBD1 went unverified against the DNA. TRBV21-1 is a pseudogene segment. CDR3 size: 15 residues. This chain's CDR3 is CASPKGAGPNTEAFF. CDR3 nucleotide sequence: TGTGCCAGCCCCAAGGGGGCAGGACCAAACACTGAAGCTTTCTTT.

The chain couples TRBV5-4 to TRBJ2-7; TRBD1 aligns across 7 bases. Looked up from germline, CDR1 is SGHNT and CDR2 is YYREEE (reference sequence). With 3 bases clipped from V and 7 bases from J, the junction kept 10 bases outside the gene matches. The CDR3 consists of 14 residues. CDR3 sequence reads: CASSSGTAPGEQYF. CDR3 coding DNA: TGTGCCAGCAGCTCCGGGACAGCCCCGGGTGAGCAGTACTTC.

The rearrangement joins TRBV6-5 to TRBJ2-6, with D maybe TRBD1 (6 bases). This CDR3 spans 15 amino acids. V was trimmed by 6 bases and J by 0 bases, leaving 9 bases between them. Germline lookup yields CDR1 MNHEY and CDR2 SVGAGI. CDR3 in amino acids: CASSSRGSGANVLTF. CDR3 coding DNA: TGTGCCAGCAGCTCCAGGGGCTCTGGGGCCAACGTCCTGACTTTC.

The chain is built from TRBV10-3 and TRBJ1-1, with a possible D match to TRBD1 (5 bases). V lost 1 base and J 1 base, leaving 7 bases between the germline ends. Germline loops: CDR1 ENHRY, CDR2 SYGVKD. The CDR3 extends over 14 amino acids. CDR3 DNA sequence: TGTGCCATCAGTGAGTGGCAGGGGAACACTGAAGCTTTCTTT. Amino acids: CAISEWQGNTEAFF.

This clone has a single count. The chain carries TRBV12-2 and TRBJ1-1. TRBV12-2 is an annotated pseudogene. The CDR3 totals 15 residues. The CDR3 bases are TGTGCAAGTCGCCCCCCCCCGGGGTTGAACACTGAAGCTTTCTTT. Encoded protein: CASRPPPGLNTEAFF.

The CDR3 loop reads CASSRLQVEAFF. CDR3 sequence (DNA): TGTGCCAGCTCAAGGCTCCAGGTTGAAGCTTTCTTT. The chain employs TRBV18 and TRBJ1-1, with unresolved D. There are 12 residues in the CDR3. Looked up from germline, CDR1 is KGHSH and CDR2 is LQKENI. The V end was cut by 5 bases, the J end by 7 bases, with 11 bases between.

Comment on this clone: Different DNA sequences within this sample yield the same CDR3. The rearrangement links TRBV6-5 to TRBJ1-1; TRBD1 agrees at 8 bases. The CDR3 sequence is 14 residues long. V lost 3 bases and J lost 4; bases outside the gene matches: 4. Germline lookup yields CDR1 MNHEY and CDR2 SVGAGI. The CDR3 loop is CASSYDRGGTEAFF. The CDR3 coding sequence is TGTGCCAGCAGTTATGACAGGGGAGGCACTGAAGCTTTCTTT.

This chain connects TRBV28 to TRBJ1-5; 11 positions agree with TRBD1. J lost 0 bases, V lost 5 bases, and 6 bases had no gene match. This CDR3 is built from 17 residues. Germline loops: CDR1 MDHEN, CDR2 SYDVKM. The CDR3 region has the DNA TGTGCCAGCAGTAGGACAGGGGGCTTTTCTAGCAATCAGCCCCAGCATTTT. It yields the protein CASSRTGGFSSNQPQHF. Complete variable domain (other parts from reference TRBV28 and TRBJ1-5): DVKVTQSSRYLVKRTGEKVFLECVQDMDHENMFWYRQDPGLGLRLIYFSYDVKMKEKGDIPEGYSVSREKKERFSLILESASTNQTSMYLCASSRTGGFSSNQPQHFGDGTRLSIL.

The DNA for the CDR3 is TGTGCCAGCAGCTTTTCGAGGGAGGATTCTGGGGCCAACGTCCTGACTTTC. It is translated as CASSFSREDSGANVLTF. The chain uses TRBV5-5 and TRBJ2-6, with a possible D match to TRBD2 (6 bases). The V end lost 2 bases, the J end lost 1 base, and 13 bases lay between the germline ends. Germline assignment: CDR1 SGHKS and CDR2 YYEKEE (reference sequence). The CDR3 consists of 17 residues.

J is TRBJ2-5 and V is TRBV27, with 8 positions matching TRBD1. Losses at the gene ends were 5 bases for V and 5 bases for J; bases not matched to a gene: 7. This CDR3 contains 14 residues. Germline V gives CDR1 MNHEY, CDR2 SMNVEV (reference sequence). For the CDR3, the DNA is TGTGCCAGCAGTCACATCGCAGGGGGCGAGACCCAGTACTTC. It translates to CASSHIAGGETQYF.

Regarding this clone: This same CDR3 is encoded by further DNA sequences in the sample. The chain is built from TRBV4-1 and TRBJ1-5; TRBD1 matches 8 bases. The ends lost 5 bases at V and 4 bases at J; junction bases unmatched: 4. The germline V gene has CDR1 MGHRA and CDR2 YSYEKL. The CDR3 is 14 amino acids. This CDR3 reads CASSGTGGNQPQHF. CDR3 coding DNA: TGCGCCAGCAGCGGGACAGGAGGTAATCAGCCCCAGCATTTT.

The gene calls are TRBV7-9 and TRBJ1-1; D not certain. The V end lost 2 bases, the J end lost 0 bases, and 10 bases lay between the germline ends. CDR1 SEHNR and CDR2 FQNEAQ come from the germline V gene (reference sequence). This CDR3 is 15 amino acids long. The CDR3 region has the DNA TGTGCCAGCAGCTTATCTCGGGGAATGAACACTGAAGCTTTCTTT. It translates to CASSLSRGMNTEAFF.

This clone has only a few counts. The V call is TRBV6-1, the J call TRBJ1-5; no clear D gene. CDR1 is MNHNS, CDR2 SASEGT, per germline. Trimming left V 2 bases short and J 7 bases short, with 18 bases between. The CDR3 totals 16 residues. CDR3 coding DNA: TGTGCCAGCAGTGAATTCCCAGGACTGAGAGGACAGCCCCAGCATTTT. Translating it yields CASSEFPGLRGQPQHF.

V is TRBV6-5 and J is TRBJ2-3; D possibly corresponds to TRBD1 (6 bases). V was shortened by 0 bases and J by 9 bases, with 13 bases between the two germline ends. Per germline, CDR1 MNHEY and CDR2 SVGAGI. The CDR3 runs to 14 residues. In DNA form, the CDR3 reads TGTGCCAGCAGTTACTCGAGGTTCGACAGGACGCAGTATTTT. It translates to CASSYSRFDRTQYF.

V usage is TRBV9 and J usage is TRBJ1-6; 7 bases are a match to TRBD1. The germline V gene encodes CDR1 SGDLS and CDR2 YYNGEE. V lost 4 bases and J lost 6; bases outside the gene matches: 10. CDR3 length equals 16 residues. The CDR3: CASSPKGQGVNSPLHF. CDR3 bases: TGTGCCAGCAGCCCAAAGGGGCAGGGGGTTAATTCACCCCTCCACTTT. Complete variable domain (other parts from reference TRBV9 and TRBJ1-6): DSGVTQTPKHLITATGQRVTLRCSPRSGDLSVYWYQQSLDQGLQFLIQYYNGEERAKGNILERFSAQQFPDLHSELNLSSLELGDSALYFCASSPKGQGVNSPLHFGNGTRLTVT.

In DNA, the CDR3 is TGTGCCAGCAGGGAGTATAGCAATCAGCCCCAGCATTTT. This codes for CASREYSNQPQHF. This chain uses TRBV28 with TRBJ1-5; D gene uncertain. With 6 bases removed from V and 0 bases from J, the gap between germline ends came to 6 bases. Germline CDR1 is MDHEN and CDR2 is SYDVKM. This CDR3 spans 13 amino acids.

This chain joins TRBV28 and TRBJ1-1, with a possible D match to TRBD1 (5 bases). Germline CDR1 MDHEN, CDR2 SYDVKM. Trimming left V 11 bases short and J 1 base short, with 11 bases between. This CDR3 contains 12 residues. CDR3 nucleotide sequence: TGTGCCGGAACAGGTACGAACACTGAAGCTTTCTTT. Its translation is CAGTGTNTEAFF.

The rearrangement joins TRBV24-1 to TRBJ2-3; tentatively, D is TRBD1 (5 bases). Looked up from germline, CDR1 is KGHDR and CDR2 is SFDVKD. This CDR3 has 15 amino acids. The germline V and J ends were trimmed by 2 bases and 6 bases, with 14 bases remaining between them. CDR3 region: CATSDWGGYTDTQYF. The CDR3 coding sequence is TGTGCCACCAGTGATTGGGGCGGATACACGGATACGCAGTATTTT.

The rearrangement uses TRBV2 and TRBJ1-4, with TRBD1 identical over 7 bases. With 6 bases clipped from V and 8 bases from J, the junction kept 9 bases outside the gene matches. The CDR3 is 14 amino acids. CDR1 and CDR2 (germline): SNHLY, FYNNEI. The CDR3 nucleotides read TGTGCCAGCAGACCCACAGGGGTGGGAGAAAAACTGTTTTTT. Amino acids: CASRPTGVGEKLFF.

The DNA of the CDR3 is TGTGCCAGCAGCTCGACTAGCGGGGGGACGGGTGAGACCCAGTACTTC. It encodes CASSSTSGGTGETQYF. The J gene is TRBJ2-5, the V gene TRBV7-7; TRBD2 aligns across 13 bases. The junction had 7 bases not matched to a gene; V was cut back by 4 bases and J by 5 bases. Germline CDR1 and CDR2: SSHAT and FNYEAQ (reference sequence). The CDR3 extends over 16 amino acids.

This CDR3 reads CASSQGTGAGNTIYF. The DNA for the CDR3 is TGTGCCAGCAGCCAAGGGACAGGGGCTGGAAACACCATATATTTT. This chain joins TRBV4-2 and TRBJ1-3, with TRBD1 matching 9 bases. Germline loops: CDR1 LGHNA, CDR2 YNFKEQ. V lost 1 base to trimming and J lost 2 bases; unmatched junction nucleotides: 0. The CDR3 has 15 residues.

CDR3 nucleotides: TGCGCCAGCAGCTCTCAGGGTGGTCAGAATAATTCACCCCTCCACTTT. Translation: CASSSQGGQNNSPLHF. The J gene is TRBJ1-6, the V gene TRBV5-1; TRBD1 might be the D (5 bases). The CDR3 is 16 amino acids. V lost 3 bases, J lost 5 bases, and 15 bases lay in between. Germline V gene sequence: CDR1 SGHRS, CDR2 YFSETQ.

V gene TRBV12-3 or TRBV12-4 combines with J gene TRBJ1-2; no firm D call. Trimming removed 6 bases at V and 8 bases at J, with 16 bases between. The CDR3 is made up of 13 amino acids. The CDR3, as DNA: TGTGCCAGCAGCCAGGACTTCTTCGGGGGCTACACCTTC. Translation gives CASSQDFFGGYTF.